This T cell receptor beta chain was retrieved from a study of blood T cells in healthy people across ages (dated by TCRdb to 2015 to 2017). For context, the study as a whole: In model experiments, roughly one uniquely barcoded TCR beta cDNA molecule per two T cells was captured by template switching. The study measured age-related changes in TCR beta repertoire diversity using deep sequencing normalized with unique cDNA molecular identifiers. The donors were split into four age groups: young (average around 17 years), middle-aged (39), aged (roughly 68) and long-lived (more than 80). Donors of different ages were randomly distributed across sequencing lanes to avoid experimental bias. The study analyzed two additional independent replicas of 1 million unique cDNA reads from the same blood draw for two donors, one aged 18 to 29 and one aged 80 or older.

General conclusions and limits of the study: Because profiling used bulk unsorted PBMCs, naive and antigen-experienced compartments could not be compared conclusively. As age increased, observed TCR beta diversity per million T cells dropped in a roughly linear way, and a significant reduction was already evident by age 40. There was a strong correlation between observed TCR beta diversity and the percentage of naive T cells measured by flow cytometry. Because the CMV infection status of the donors was unknown, age-related changes in expanded clonotypes may potentially have been confounded. The long-lived group showed more naive CD4+ T cells, fewer expanded clones and increased TCR diversity than the aged group, suggesting age selection. Estimates of total diversity based on one million sequenced T cells were regarded as lower bounds and as underestimates.

A distance of 15 bases separates the germline ends of V and J, which lose 5 bases and 5 bases respectively. The germline V gene gives CDR1 as MDHEN and CDR2 as SYDVKM. The CDR3, cysteine through phenylalanine, is 14 amino acids long. The entry retains the CDR3 DNA only, 42 bases that are in frame from base 1. The library came from 5' RACE. The sequencer listed for this sample is Illumina HiSeq 2500. The second PCR ran for about 6 to 12 cycles and used a J-beta primer mix along with a sample-barcoded 5' primer. A template-switch 5' adaptor carrying 12 random nucleotides introduced a unique molecular identifier onto each TCR beta cDNA molecule. At least 2.5 million CDR3-containing paired-end reads were obtained from each sample. First-strand cDNA was synthesized from all RNA with the Mint cDNA synthesis kit, primed by a TRBC-specific oligonucleotide. All cDNA was treated with uracil-DNA glycosylase and then went through a first 18-cycle PCR with the universal primers M1SS and BC2_uni_R. Regarding the original processing steps: For normalization, 1 million high-quality reads, each with a distinct molecular identifier, were randomly selected from each sample. Reads sharing molecular identifiers were discarded rather than binned into consensus sequences. MiTCR, run with a Q25 quality threshold and the strictest error-elimination algorithm, handled CDR3 identification, clonotype clustering and error correction. A nonparametric unseen species model with Euler transformation was used to estimate lower-bound total TCR beta diversity. TCRdb ran its own pipeline on the public reads, namely fastp trimming at Q25 and MiXCR clone calling, and kept in-frame beta chains. One record per CDR3 amino acid sequence lists the most common genes and DNA. The V and J calls were not made by the authors but by TCRdb's processing. The table for this sample lists around 1,700,000 distinct CDR3 sequences; 28% of them were counted only once. More than 6% of the sample is held by the ten biggest clonotypes.

Donors were approximately 42 systemically healthy Caucasian individuals from Russia aged 6 to 90 years. Around 10 milliliters of peripheral blood were collected from each donor into EDTA-treated Vacutainer tubes. Ficoll-Paque density-gradient centrifugation was used to isolate PBMCs, with at least 7 million obtained per sample. Total RNA was extracted from PBMCs with Trizol reagent, with at least 5 micrograms obtained per sample. The percentages of naive CD45RAhigh/CD27high T cells were determined by flow cytometry on a PBMC aliquot from every donor. As to this clonotype: Which antigen it targets is not known. No base qualities exist here, and no much larger clone lies one base off it.

This clonotype originated in a woman younger than 45 in good health. The sequence is built from TRBV28 and TRBJ1-2; there is no confident call for the D gene. Sample: blood. The CDR3 is CASSPPRESYGYTF. The DNA sequence is given as TGTGCCAGCAGTCCCCCCCGGGAATCTTATGGCTACACCTTC.